This T cell receptor beta chain originates from a study of neoadjuvant nivolumab and ipilimumab in lung cancer. There are 12 residues in the CDR3. V lost 2 bases and J 9 bases, leaving 9 bases between the germline ends. Germline assignment: CDR1 SGHNT and CDR2 YYREEE (reference sequence). Libraries were prepared by immunoSEQ multiplex PCR; TCRdb keeps only in-frame clonotypes and omits some of them. The data contain around 19,000 clones, 80% to 90% of them singletons. Source: peripheral blood, taken before neoadjuvant nivolumab, alone or with ipilimumab. The chain recombines TRBV5-4 with TRBJ2-1; D call uncertain. The receptor was isolated from an adult with non-small cell lung cancer. The CDR3 DNA follows: TGTGCCAGCAGCTTTATAGTAGGTGAGCAGTTCTTC. Residues: CASSFIVGEQFF.